These 32 T cell receptor beta chains were all obtained from the same sample, sequenced in a study of T cells in tuberculosis. Method: immunoSEQ multiplex PCR; TCRdb's copy keeps in-frame clones and lacks some. The profile shows about 25,000 clones, around 95% of them singletons. The sample consisted of PBMCs. These receptors all come from a donor under 30 with latent tuberculosis or without tuberculosis infection.

The V gene is TRBV2, the J gene TRBJ2-7; tentative D call: TRBD2 (6 bases). The CDR3 has 14 residues. V was pared by 9 bases and J by 2 bases, with 17 bases between. Per germline, CDR1 SNHLY and CDR2 FYNNEI. CDR3 DNA: TGTGCCAGTAGCCAGGAGGGTATCACCTACGAGCAGTACTTC. This translates into CASSQEGITYEQYF.

V usage is TRBV7-9 and J usage is TRBJ2-1; TRBD2 agrees at 9 bases. Germline CDR1 is SEHNR and CDR2 is FQNEAQ (reference sequence). This CDR3 has 16 amino acids. The J segment lost 9 bases and the V segment lost 5 bases, leaving 14 bases of the junction unmatched. CDR3 sequence reads: CASSRAGGALAVEQFF. For the CDR3, the DNA is TGTGCCAGCAGCCGTGCGGGGGGGGCCCTGGCGGTTGAGCAGTTCTTC.

This rearrangement joins TRBV12-5 to TRBJ1-1; 7 nucleotides agree with TRBD1. Germline CDR1 reads LGHNT; CDR2 reads FRNRAP. This CDR3 region has 14 residues. V lost 2 bases to trimming and J lost 4 bases; unmatched junction nucleotides: 4. The CDR3 coding sequence is TGTGCTAGTGGTTTGTCAGGGGGTACCACTGAAGCTTTCTTT. Its protein product is CASGLSGGTTEAFF.

The V gene is TRBV21-1, the J gene TRBJ1-4. TRBV21-1 is shown as a pseudogene. The CDR3 consists of 14 residues. CDR3 sequence: CASPRSGGNEKLFF. The CDR3 nucleotides read TGTGCCAGCCCAAGGTCCGGGGGGAATGAAAAACTGTTTTTT.

This clone showed up just a few times. The V and J genes are TRBV4-2 and TRBJ2-1; D may be TRBD1 (6 bases). CDR1 LGHNA and CDR2 YNFKEQ come from the germline V gene. CDR3 length equals 16 residues. V gave up 4 bases and J gave up 8 bases, with 21 bases separating them. Written as DNA, the CDR3 is TGTGCCAGCAGCCCCCTAGGGCCAACAGGGATCGATGAGCAGTTCTTC. Translation: CASSPLGPTGIDEQFF.

The chain joins TRBV30 to TRBJ1-2; D is uncertain. There are 10 residues in the CDR3. V shed 8 bases and J shed 12 bases, with 16 bases lying between them. The germline gives CDR1 GTSNPN, CDR2 SVGIG (reference sequence). CDR3 in amino acids: CATKTPSHTF. CDR3 DNA: TGTGCCACCAAGACACCGTCACACACCTTC. The full variable domain, rest sourced from reference TRBV30 and TRBJ1-2, is SQTIHQWPATLVQPVGSPLSLECTVEGTSNPNLYWYRQAAGRGLQLLFYSVGIGQISSEVPQNLSASRPQDRQFILSSKKLLLSDSGFYLCATKTPSHTFGSGTRLTVV.

The chain links TRBV10-3 to TRBJ1-4, with 8 bases matching TRBD1. Trimming cost V 11 bases and J 8 bases; bases outside gene matches: 7. Germline CDR1 ENHRY, CDR2 SYGVKD. The CDR3 extends over 12 amino acids. The CDR3 reads CASWTGKEKLFF. CDR3 nucleotide sequence: TGTGCCTCTTGGACAGGGAAGGAAAAACTGTTTTTT.

The chain links TRBV6-1 to TRBJ1-2; possible D gene TRBD1, 5 bases. V lost 4 bases to trimming and J lost 6 bases, with 15 bases between them. CDR1 is MNHNS, CDR2 SASEGT, per germline. This CDR3 spans 14 amino acids. CDR3 protein: CASSARGGVDGYTF. The CDR3 DNA reads as TGTGCCAGCAGTGCCCGGGGAGGGGTCGATGGCTACACCTTC.

The chain recombines TRBV11-2 with TRBJ1-2; 7 nucleotides align to TRBD1. V trimming: 3 bases; J trimming: 9 bases; junction bases outside the gene matches: 4. The V gene's germline CDR1 is SGHAT and CDR2 FQNNGV. This CDR3 is built from 12 residues. CDR3 in DNA: TGTGCCAGCAGCTTCGGAGGGGGCAGCTACACCTTC. This codes for CASSFGGGSYTF.

This clone was picked up one time. The CDR3 sequence: CASSDSPGGTDTQYF. The CDR3 DNA follows: TGTGCCAGCAGTGACTCCCCAGGGGGCACAGATACGCAGTATTTT. V gene TRBV6-4 combines with J gene TRBJ2-3; tentatively, D is TRBD1 (6 bases). This CDR3 spans 15 amino acids. Between the trimmed V and J ends, which lost 0 bases and 1 base, there was a span of 8 bases. Germline V gene lookup returns CDR1 MRHNA and CDR2 SNTAGT.

The V call is TRBV5-1, the J call TRBJ1-2; D gene ambiguous. Germline V lookup: CDR1 SGHRS, CDR2 YFSETQ. V was pared by 0 bases and J by 2 bases, with 11 bases between. This CDR3 region has 15 residues. The CDR3 sequence is CASSLDGSWNYGYTF. The CDR3 region has the DNA TGCGCCAGCAGCTTGGACGGGTCGTGGAACTATGGCTACACCTTC.

The rearrangement uses TRBV2 and TRBJ2-2, with D hard to call. The germline gives CDR1 SNHLY, CDR2 FYNNEI. Between the trimmed V and J ends, which lost 7 bases and 4 bases, there was a span of 7 bases. The CDR3 length is 12 residues. The CDR3 bases are TGTGCCAGCACACGGTTCACCGGGGAGCTGTTTTTT. Its translation is CASTRFTGELFF.

The gene calls are TRBV7-9 and TRBJ2-5; 10 nucleotides align to TRBD2. V lost 5 bases to trimming and J lost 5 bases; unmatched junction nucleotides: 8. CDR3 length equals 15 residues. Germline CDR1 SEHNR, CDR2 FQNEAQ (reference sequence). In DNA form, the CDR3 reads TGTGCCAGCAGCCCCGAGCGGGGGGGCCGGGAGACCCAGTACTTC. Its protein is CASSPERGGRETQYF.

The rearrangement uses TRBV30 and TRBJ2-7, with a possible D match to TRBD1 (6 bases). This CDR3 is built from 14 residues. The V end lost 2 bases, the J end lost 6 bases, and 17 bases lay between the germline ends. Germline assignment: CDR1 GTSNPN and CDR2 SVGIG (reference sequence). CDR3 in amino acids: CAWSRNRALGEQYF. CDR3 DNA: TGTGCCTGGAGTCGCAACAGGGCCCTGGGCGAGCAGTACTTC.

This chain uses TRBV30 with TRBJ1-3, with TRBD1 identical over 8 bases. The junction had 3 bases not matched to a gene; V was cut back by 5 bases and J by 0 bases. This CDR3 spans 14 amino acids. From germline, CDR1 is GTSNPN and CDR2 SVGIG (reference sequence). The CDR3 nucleotides are TGTGCCTGGCAACAGGGGGGCTCTGGAAACACCATATATTTT. Protein sequence: CAWQQGGSGNTIYF.

The V call is TRBV6-1, the J call TRBJ2-5; D gene unclear. V shed 3 bases and J shed 1 base, with 6 bases lying between them. The germline V gene has CDR1 MNHNS and CDR2 SASEGT. The CDR3 is 13 residues long. The CDR3 loop is CASSDGFQETQYF. CDR3 in DNA: TGTGCCAGCAGTGATGGCTTCCAAGAGACCCAGTACTTC.

The CDR3 bases are TGTGCCAGCAGCTTGGGACGCGGGGGGACGACAGATACGCAGTATTTT. This encodes CASSLGRGGTTDTQYF. The chain links TRBV5-6 to TRBJ2-3, with 8 bases fitting TRBD2. CDR1 SGHDT and CDR2 YYEEEE come from the germline V gene. The J segment lost 3 bases and the V segment lost 0 bases, leaving 6 bases of the junction unmatched. This CDR3 has 16 residues.

The chain recombines TRBV29-1 with TRBJ2-1; 8 nucleotides line up with TRBD2. Per the germline V gene, CDR1 is SQVTM and CDR2 is ANQGSEA. The CDR3 is made up of 16 amino acids. Unmatched junction bases numbered 10, after V lost 3 bases and J lost 3 bases. CDR3 protein: CSVDIPRGAVYNEQFF. The CDR3 DNA is TGCAGCGTTGATATACCGCGGGGGGCCGTCTACAATGAGCAGTTCTTC.

The table lists this clone with a count of one. The V gene is TRBV6-1, the J gene TRBJ1-6, with TRBD1 identical over 8 bases. Losses at the gene ends were 10 bases for V and 9 bases for J; bases not matched to a gene: 8. This CDR3 has 13 residues. Germline V CDR1 and CDR2: MNHNS, SASEGT. In nucleotides, the CDR3 is TGTGCCACCGTACAGGGGGAAAGTTCACCCCTCCACTTT. Translated, it gives CATVQGESSPLHF.

V and J are TRBV27 and TRBJ1-1, with a tentative D call TRBD1 (5 bases). V shed 5 bases and J shed 6 bases, with 10 bases lying between them. The V gene's germline CDR1 is MNHEY and CDR2 SMNVEV (reference sequence). The CDR3 has 12 amino acids. CDR3 protein: CASSVGGAEAFF. DNA of the CDR3: TGTGCCAGCAGTGTCGGGGGGGCTGAAGCTTTCTTT.

The genes are TRBV12-5 and TRBJ1-2; D gene uncertain. V was clipped by 5 bases and J by 8 bases, with 21 bases between them. The CDR3 is 15 amino acids. The germline CDR1 and CDR2 sequences are LGHNT and FRNRAP. CDR3 region: CASGPPTGFTRGYTF. The CDR3 DNA reads as TGTGCTAGTGGTCCACCGACGGGGTTCACGCGCGGCTACACCTTC.

The J gene is TRBJ1-1, the V gene TRBV19; 7 bases map to TRBD1. The CDR3 is 13 amino acids. CDR1 is LNHDA and CDR2 is SQIVND in the germline V gene (reference sequence). With V trimmed by 9 bases and J by 4 bases, 8 bases remained unmatched. CDR3 nucleotides: TGTGCCAGCCGACAGGGAGGAGGCACTGAAGCTTTCTTT. It specifies CASRQGGGTEAFF.

This clone was found once. The gene calls are TRBV4-2 and TRBJ1-2; TRBD1 agrees at 7 bases. The V gene's germline CDR1 is LGHNA and CDR2 YNFKEQ. The CDR3 covers 15 residues. With 0 bases clipped from V and 6 bases from J, the junction kept 7 bases outside the gene matches. CDR3 in amino acids: CASSQDLGQGDGYTF. The CDR3 DNA reads as TGTGCCAGCAGCCAAGATTTGGGGCAGGGGGATGGCTACACCTTC.

The rearrangement uses TRBV5-6 and TRBJ1-2, with D uncertain. In germline, CDR1 is SGHDT, CDR2 YYEEEE. The CDR3 is 15 amino acids. V shed 2 bases and J shed 4 bases, with 15 bases lying between them. CDR3 amino acids: CASSFLTGGSYGYTF. The CDR3 DNA sequence: TGTGCCAGCAGCTTCCTGACGGGAGGTTCCTATGGCTACACCTTC.

This CDR3 reads CASSQFSGGAYNEQFF. CDR3 nucleotide sequence: TGCGCCAGCAGCCAGTTTAGCGGGGGGGCCTACAATGAGCAGTTCTTC. J is TRBJ2-1 and V is TRBV4-1; 11 nucleotides align to TRBD2. CDR3 length: 16 residues. V shed 3 bases, J shed 2 bases, and the junction held 3 bases outside the gene matches. Germline lookup yields CDR1 MGHRA and CDR2 YSYEKL.

The V and J genes are TRBV19 and TRBJ2-2; weak D call: TRBD1 (6 bases). There are 16 residues in the CDR3. The V and J ends lost 5 bases and 2 bases respectively, with 15 bases between them. In germline, CDR1 is LNHDA, CDR2 SQIVND (reference sequence). CDR3 residues: CASSPLDRLNTGELFF. DNA of the CDR3: TGTGCCAGTAGTCCCCTCGACAGGCTAAACACCGGGGAGCTGTTTTTT.

The V and J genes are TRBV2 and TRBJ1-2; D not resolved. The CDR3 totals 13 residues. Deletions cut 6 bases from V and 4 bases from J, with 12 bases between. Germline loops: CDR1 SNHLY, CDR2 FYNNEI. CDR3 nucleotide sequence: TGTGCCAGCAGACCTTGGGAGGCCTATGGCTACACCTTC. It yields the protein CASRPWEAYGYTF. Drawing the rest from reference TRBV2 and TRBJ1-2, the complete variable domain is EPEVTQTPSHQVTQMGQEVILRCVPISNHLYFYWYRQILGQKVEFLVSFYNNEISEKSEIFDDQFSVERPDGSNFTLKIRSTKLEDSAMYFCASRPWEAYGYTFGSGTRLTVV.

V usage is TRBV13 and J usage is TRBJ2-1; TRBD1 aligns across 11 bases. J was trimmed by 6 bases and V by 0 bases; bases with no gene match: 4. CDR1 is PRHDT and CDR2 is FYEKMQ in the germline V gene (reference sequence). The CDR3 loop spans 16 amino acids. As DNA, the CDR3 is TGTGCCAGCAGCTTAGGCTGGGACAGGGGGTCCAATGAGCAGTTCTTC. Its translation: CASSLGWDRGSNEQFF.

V gene TRBV10-3 combines with J gene TRBJ2-6, with 7 bases lining up with TRBD1. The V segment lost 10 bases and the J segment 4 bases; nucleotides outside the gene matches: 4. Germline V lookup: CDR1 ENHRY, CDR2 SYGVKD. The CDR3 covers 13 residues. The CDR3 nucleotides are TGTGCCACCACAGGGGACGGGGCCAACGTCCTGACTTTC. Translation: CATTGDGANVLTF.

The genes are TRBV2 and TRBJ1-1; D gene uncertain. Germline V gene lookup returns CDR1 SNHLY and CDR2 FYNNEI. The CDR3 loop spans 13 amino acids. Trimming pared 7 bases from V and 1 base from J, leaving 10 bases between. In nucleotides, the CDR3 is TGTGCCAGCAAAGAGGGTAGGAACACTGAAGCTTTCTTT. Its protein product is CASKEGRNTEAFF.

The chain has TRBV11-3 and TRBJ1-1, with a weak D call TRBD1 (6 bases). This CDR3 region has 15 residues. The V end lost 5 bases, the J end lost 5 bases, and 18 bases lay between the germline ends. Germline V lookup: CDR1 SGHNT, CDR2 YENEEA. The chain's CDR3 is CASSPRGGPETEAFF. The CDR3, as DNA: TGTGCCAGCAGCCCTCGGGGGGGGCCGGAGACTGAAGCTTTCTTT.

The chain employs TRBV30 and TRBJ2-7, with D maybe TRBD1 (5 bases). The germline gives CDR1 GTSNPN, CDR2 SVGIG (reference sequence). The CDR3 extends over 13 amino acids. CDR3 DNA: TGTGCTATAGGGGTCCCCTCTTACTACGAGCAGTACTTC. It translates to CAIGVPSYYEQYF.